This TCR beta chain came from a study of T cells in localized non-small cell lung cancer. Study observations and caveats: Median approximately 61 top-100 tumor clones were shared with paired adjacent lung. Peak T cell clonality was found in uninvolved adjacent lung, exceeding tumor.

With regard to this clone: Antigen specificity is unknown.

Only in-frame clones appear in the TCRdb table, and some are missing; sequencing was by immunoSEQ multiplex PCR. The sample gives about 41,000 clones, about 90% of which show up once; more than 2% is in the top ten. This TCR came from a female donor older than 55 with stage I squamous cell lung carcinoma. Material: peripheral blood, obtained before any cancer treatment.

CDR3 residues: CASSERDGSYEQYF. DNA of the CDR3: TGTGCCAGCAGTGAAAGGGATGGCTCCTACGAGCAGTACTTC. The chain uses TRBV6-1 and TRBJ2-5; D is uncertain. The J call may be in error: the DNA end matches TRBJ2-7 better. Germline V gene lookup returns CDR1 MNHNS and CDR2 SASEGT. CDR3 length: 14 residues.